Sequencing of this T cell receptor (beta chain) was carried out in a study of response to subunit inactivated influenza vaccine. This CDR3 is 16 amino acids long. V dropped 2 bases and J dropped 1 base, with 11 bases sitting between them. Germline V gene sequence: CDR1 SEHNR, CDR2 FQNEAQ (reference sequence). Each CDR3 protein is one row after TCRdb ran MiXCR on the RT-PCR reads. The sample comprises approximately 530,000 distinct CDR3 sequences, 13% of which are singletons, and roughly 14% rests with the top ten. The TCR sequence derives from a man over 45 who received an inactivated influenza vaccine. The specimen was PBMCs from blood, collected 45 days after vaccination. This rearrangement joins TRBV7-9 to TRBJ2-2; perhaps TRBD2 as D (6 bases). CDR3 sequence (DNA): TGTGCCAGCAGCTTAATTAGCGGAGGGAACACCGGGGAGCTGTTTTTT. Its protein is CASSLISGGNTGELFF.